These 30 T cell receptor beta chains were all obtained from the same sample, sequenced in a study of blood T cell repertoires in COVID-19. Method: immunoSEQ multiplex PCR; TCRdb's copy keeps in-frame clones and lacks some. Altogether over 400,000 clones are present, just over 85% being singletons, with the ten largest covering 1.4% to 1.5%. Material for sequencing was peripheral blood. These receptors came from a young woman with active or convalescent COVID-19.

The DNA for the CDR3 is TGTGCCAGCAGTGAATTGCGGGGGAACACAGATACGCAGTATTTT. Protein: CASSELRGNTDTQYF. The genes are TRBV6-1 and TRBJ2-3, with 7 bases aligning to TRBD2. The trim removed 2 bases at V and 2 bases at J, leaving 4 bases unmatched. CDR3 size: 15 residues. Per the germline V gene, CDR1 is MNHNS and CDR2 is SASEGT.

This chain joins TRBV6-5 and TRBJ2-1; D is perhaps TRBD2 (5 bases). The germline V gene encodes CDR1 MNHEY and CDR2 SVGAGI. The V end lost 0 bases, the J end lost 11 bases, and 20 bases lay between the germline ends. The CDR3 is made up of 16 amino acids. The CDR3 DNA is TGTGCCAGCAGTTACTCGATTTCGGCTAGCCGGGGTCAGCAGTTCTTC. Translation: CASSYSISASRGQQFF.

This chain connects TRBV7-6 to TRBJ2-7; a possible D gene is TRBD2 (7 bases). Trimming removed 1 base from V and 5 bases from J, with 12 bases in between. Germline V gene lookup returns CDR1 SGHVS and CDR2 FNYEAQ. This CDR3 is 14 amino acids long. DNA of the CDR3: TGTGCCAGCAGCTTAGGGGAGGGGGTTAACGAGCAGTACTTC. This encodes CASSLGEGVNEQYF.

Only one count was recorded for this clone. The chain has TRBV6-1 and TRBJ2-7; no clear D. CDR1 and CDR2 (germline): MNHNS, SASEGT. The CDR3 covers 14 residues. Trimming stripped 1 base from V and 0 bases from J, with 7 bases between. This CDR3 is CASSEGDISYEQYF. The CDR3 DNA follows: TGTGCCAGCAGTGAAGGTGACATCTCCTACGAGCAGTACTTC.

The chain recombines TRBV9 with TRBJ2-6, with TRBD2 matching over 8 bases. Germline V gives CDR1 SGDLS, CDR2 YYNGEE. J was trimmed by 0 bases and V by 4 bases; bases with no gene match: 12. The CDR3 extends over 19 amino acids. CDR3 DNA sequence: TGTGCCAGCAGCCCCCGGGCGGGGGGCGGATACTCTGGGGCCAACGTCCTGACTTTC. Translated: CASSPRAGGGYSGANVLTF.

This chain uses TRBV5-4 with TRBJ2-7, with D perhaps matching TRBD2 (6 bases). The CDR3 is 13 residues long. The germline CDR1 and CDR2 sequences are SGHNT and YYREEE (reference sequence). Trimming shortened V by 5 bases and J by 3 bases, and 12 bases separated the two germline ends. CDR3: CASSPGLNYEQYF. In DNA form, the CDR3 reads TGTGCCAGCAGTCCGGGACTCAACTACGAGCAGTACTTC.

This chain links TRBV25-1 with TRBJ2-7; tentative D call: TRBD2 (5 bases). Germline CDR1 is MGHDK and CDR2 is SYGVNS. The CDR3 is made up of 13 amino acids. V was pared by 6 bases and J by 2 bases, with 11 bases between. The CDR3 reads CASRAGATYEQYF. CDR3 DNA: TGTGCCAGCAGGGCGGGCGCAACCTACGAGCAGTACTTC.

This clone has a single count. The J gene is TRBJ2-7, the V gene TRBV5-4, with 9 bases aligning to TRBD2. Germline CDR1 and CDR2: SGHNT and YYREEE (reference sequence). The CDR3 consists of 15 residues. V lost 4 bases, J lost 3 bases, and 8 bases stayed unmatched. CDR3 sequence: CASSLLTSGNYEQYF. CDR3 nucleotide sequence: TGTGCCAGCAGCCTATTGACTAGCGGTAACTACGAGCAGTACTTC. Full variable domain (outside the CDR3, taken from reference TRBV5-4 and TRBJ2-7): ETGVTQSPTHLIKTRGQQVTLRCSSQSGHNTVSWYQQALGQGPQFIFQYYREEENGRGNFPPRFSGLQFPNYSSELNVNALELDDSALYLCASSLLTSGNYEQYFGPGTRLTVT.

The genes are TRBV10-1 and TRBJ1-1; D call uncertain. In germline, CDR1 is WNHNN, CDR2 SYGVQD (reference sequence). The ends were cut back, 10 bases at V and 6 bases at J, with 24 bases in the middle. This CDR3 is built from 15 residues. The CDR3 region has the DNA TGCGCCACCCCCAACGTGGCGGAGACTGATGCTGAAGCTTTCTTT. Translation gives CATPNVAETDAEAFF.

This clone was picked up a small number of times. The gene calls are TRBV3-1 (or the pseudogene TRBV3-2) and TRBJ2-3; no definite D call. V lost 3 bases and J 5 bases, leaving 15 bases between the germline ends. The CDR3 is made up of 15 amino acids. Germline CDR1 reads LGHDT; CDR2 reads YNNKEL (reference sequence). The DNA of the CDR3 is TGTGCCAGCAGCCAGTCCGGGTCAACACTAGATACGCAGTATTTT. As protein: CASSQSGSTLDTQYF.

The chain couples TRBV5-6 to TRBJ2-7; TRBD2 might be the D (6 bases). Germline values: CDR1 SGHDT, CDR2 YYEEEE. This CDR3 has 15 residues. V dropped 2 bases and J dropped 0 bases, with 12 bases sitting between them. Written as DNA, the CDR3 is TGTGCCAGCAGCTTTTTGGGGGGATACTCCTACGAGCAGTACTTC. It codes for CASSFLGGYSYEQYF.

This sequence joins TRBV5-1 and TRBJ1-2; the match to TRBD1 covers 8 bases. The CDR3 is 14 amino acids. The V gene's germline CDR1 is SGHRS and CDR2 YFSETQ. J was trimmed by 3 bases and V by 4 bases; bases with no gene match: 5. The CDR3 here is CASSLPTGDYGYTF. The CDR3 DNA follows: TGCGCCAGCAGCCTCCCGACAGGGGACTATGGCTACACCTTC.

The gene calls are TRBV7-9 and TRBJ2-5, with 7 bases that match TRBD2. CDR3 size: 15 residues. The J segment lost 5 bases and the V segment lost 6 bases, leaving 12 bases of the junction unmatched. Germline V gene lookup returns CDR1 SEHNR and CDR2 FQNEAQ (reference sequence). The CDR3 coding sequence is TGTGCCAGCAGTGCGAGACTAGCTTCAGCGGAGACCCAGTACTTC. Translation: CASSARLASAETQYF.

This clone was found a few times. J is TRBJ1-1 and V is TRBV16; TRBD1 matches 7 bases. The V gene end was trimmed by 4 bases and the J gene end by 3 bases; junction bases not matched to a gene: 8. The CDR3 is made up of 15 amino acids. Germline V gene data show CDR1 as KGHSY and CDR2 as FQNENV. The CDR3, as DNA: TGTGCCAGCAGCCCAATAGGGGGCGGCGACACTGAAGCTTTCTTT. Its protein is CASSPIGGGDTEAFF.

V and J are TRBV29-1 and TRBJ1-5; tentatively, D is TRBD1 (5 bases). Looked up from germline, CDR1 is SQVTM and CDR2 is ANQGSEA. V was pared by 1 base and J by 1 base, with 11 bases between. The CDR3 spans 15 residues. The CDR3 DNA follows: TGCAGCGTTGAAGGGGAAGGGGCGAGCAATCAGCCCCAGCATTTT. It translates to CSVEGEGASNQPQHF.

In DNA, the CDR3 is TGTGCCACCAGTGATCCCCGAGATACGCAGTATTTT. This sequence encodes CATSDPRDTQYF. The chain joins TRBV24-1 to TRBJ2-3; the D is unclear. Germline-derived CDR1 and CDR2 are KGHDR and SFDVKD. The CDR3 is 12 residues long. The V end was cut by 3 bases, the J end by 5 bases, with 5 bases between.

As DNA, the CDR3 is TGTGCCAGCAGCCTAGGTAGTAGCGGGGGGCCCTATGAGCAGTTCTTC. Translated: CASSLGSSGGPYEQFF. The gene calls are TRBV7-2 and TRBJ2-1; TRBD2 matches at 10 bases. CDR1 is SGHTA and CDR2 is FQGNSA in the germline V gene. The V segment lost 5 bases and the J segment 8 bases; nucleotides outside the gene matches: 12. The CDR3 runs to 16 residues.

This rearrangement joins TRBV3-1 (or the pseudogene TRBV3-2) to TRBJ1-1; a weak D match, TRBD1 (6 bases). Germline CDR1 reads LGHDT; CDR2 reads YNNKEL (reference sequence). V was shortened by 6 bases and J by 1 base, with 24 bases between the two germline ends. The CDR3 spans 18 residues. CDR3 residues: CASRSQGYWQGPNTEAFF. Written as DNA, the CDR3 is TGTGCCAGCAGGTCACAGGGCTATTGGCAAGGCCCGAACACTGAAGCTTTCTTT.

A single count supports this clone. This chain joins TRBV7-9 and TRBJ1-6; D gene ambiguous. The V and J ends lost 1 base and 7 bases respectively, with 8 bases between them. There are 14 residues in the CDR3. Germline CDR1 and CDR2: SEHNR and FQNEAQ (reference sequence). The CDR3 bases are TGTGCCAGCAGCTTAGGAGGAATAAATTCACCCCTCCACTTT. Residues: CASSLGGINSPLHF.

The genes are TRBV19 and TRBJ2-4, with a tentative D call TRBD1 (5 bases). Trimming stripped 4 bases from V and 8 bases from J, with 12 bases between. The CDR3 sequence is 13 residues long. Germline CDR1 is LNHDA and CDR2 is SQIVND (reference sequence). In DNA form, the CDR3 reads TGTGCCAGTAGTAACGGACATAGGGACATTCAGTACTTC. It specifies CASSNGHRDIQYF.

This clone was seen a single time. The V gene is TRBV5-8, the J gene TRBJ1-5, with TRBD1 matching 8 bases. V lost 2 bases to trimming and J lost 3 bases; unmatched junction nucleotides: 4. There are 15 residues in the CDR3. Germline-derived CDR1 and CDR2 are SGHTS and YDEGEE. DNA of the CDR3: TGTGCCAGCAGCTTCCGACAGGGGAACAATCAGCCCCAGCATTTT. Protein: CASSFRQGNNQPQHF.

The rearrangement joins TRBV10-3 to TRBJ1-1; D unresolved. Germline V CDR1 and CDR2: ENHRY, SYGVKD. The V gene lost 3 bases and the J gene lost 1 base, with 3 bases spanning the gap. The CDR3 consists of 12 residues. DNA for the CDR3: TGTGCCATCAGTGATCAGAACACTGAAGCTTTCTTT. It yields the protein CAISDQNTEAFF.

The rearrangement links TRBV11-2 to TRBJ1-2; 9 bases are a match to TRBD1. The J segment lost 3 bases and the V segment lost 6 bases, leaving 8 bases of the junction unmatched. The CDR3 is made up of 15 amino acids. The germline V gene encodes CDR1 SGHAT and CDR2 FQNNGV. The CDR3 sequence is CASRTLRDRDYGYTF. CDR3 DNA: TGTGCCAGCAGAACCCTCCGGGACAGGGACTATGGCTACACCTTC.

This sequence joins TRBV9 and TRBJ2-2; the match to TRBD2 covers 14 bases. V dropped 4 bases and J dropped 5; count of bases not matched to a gene: 7. The CDR3 spans 17 residues. In germline, CDR1 is SGDLS, CDR2 YYNGEE. The CDR3 here is CASSLGLAGAGTGELFF. The CDR3, as DNA: TGTGCCAGCAGCTTGGGACTAGCGGGAGCGGGAACCGGGGAGCTGTTTTTT.

J is TRBJ2-5 and V is TRBV7-2; 7 bases align to TRBD2. CDR1 and CDR2 from the germline V gene are SGHTA and FQGNSA. The length of the CDR3 is 15 residues. V was clipped by 1 base and J by 6 bases; unmatched bases: 8. CDR3 DNA: TGTGCCAGCAGCTTAGGGACTAGTCAGTGGAAGACCCAGTACTTC. Amino acid sequence: CASSLGTSQWKTQYF. The whole variable domain, filled in from reference TRBV7-2 and TRBJ2-5, reads GAGVSQSPSNKVTEKGKDVELRCDPISGHTALYWYRQSLGQGLEFLIYFQGNSAPDKSGLPSDRFSAERTGGSVSTLTIQRTQQEDSAVYLCASSLGTSQWKTQYFGPGTRLLVL.

The CDR3 loop reads CASSYSPGAGTQYF. The CDR3 DNA is TGTGCCAGCAGTTACTCCCCGGGAGCGGGGACCCAGTACTTC. The V gene is TRBV6-6, the J gene TRBJ2-5; tentatively, D is TRBD2 (6 bases). Trimming removed 0 bases from V and 7 bases from J, with 12 bases in between. This CDR3 has 14 amino acids. Germline V CDR1 and CDR2: MNHNY, SVGAGI (reference sequence).

The J gene is TRBJ1-4, the V gene TRBV6-4; D unresolved. The CDR3 runs 12 residues. The germline V gene has CDR1 MRHNA and CDR2 SNTAGT. V shed 8 bases and J shed 7 bases, with 11 bases lying between them. For the CDR3, the DNA is TGTGCCAGCGGAGGAGGAAGTGAAAAACTGTTTTTT. It is translated as CASGGGSEKLFF.

The chain uses TRBV6-5 and TRBJ1-2; unclear D gene. Trimming took 7 bases from V and 8 from J, leaving 11 bases between them. The CDR3 consists of 11 residues. CDR1 and CDR2 from the germline V gene are MNHEY and SVGAGI. The DNA for the CDR3 is TGTGCCAGCATCGAGGGAAACGGCTACACCTTC. This gives the protein CASIEGNGYTF.

The J gene is TRBJ2-1, the V gene TRBV21-1; TRBD2 is the table's D call, not checked against the DNA. TRBV21-1 represents a pseudogene. CDR3 length equals 15 residues. The CDR3 nucleotides read TGTGCCAGCAGCAAATTTTACCCGCGAGTCAATGAGCAGTTCTTC. Translation: CASSKFYPRVNEQFF.

V gene TRBV19 combines with J gene TRBJ1-1; weak D call: TRBD1 (6 bases). From germline, CDR1 is LNHDA and CDR2 SQIVND (reference sequence). Trimming shortened V by 7 bases and J by 4 bases, and 16 bases separated the two germline ends. This CDR3 is built from 14 residues. CDR3 bases: TGTGCCAGTACTCCACAGGGTCTTACCACTGAAGCTTTCTTT. Protein product: CASTPQGLTTEAFF.